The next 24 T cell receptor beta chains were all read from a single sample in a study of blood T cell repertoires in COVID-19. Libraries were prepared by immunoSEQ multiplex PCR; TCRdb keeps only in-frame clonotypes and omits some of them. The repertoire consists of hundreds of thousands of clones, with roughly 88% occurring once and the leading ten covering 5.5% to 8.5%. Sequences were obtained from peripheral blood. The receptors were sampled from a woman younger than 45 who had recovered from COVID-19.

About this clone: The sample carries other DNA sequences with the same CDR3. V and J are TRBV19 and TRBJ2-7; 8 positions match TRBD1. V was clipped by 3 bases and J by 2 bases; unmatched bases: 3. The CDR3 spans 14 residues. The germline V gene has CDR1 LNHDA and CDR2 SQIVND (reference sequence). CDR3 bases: TGTGCCAGTAGTATTGGACAGGGCGCCTACGAGCAGTACTTC. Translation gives CASSIGQGAYEQYF.

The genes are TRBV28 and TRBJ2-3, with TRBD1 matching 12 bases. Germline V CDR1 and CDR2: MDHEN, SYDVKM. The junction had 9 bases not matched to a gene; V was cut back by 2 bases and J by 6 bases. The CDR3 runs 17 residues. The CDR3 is CASSLPPGQGAWDTQYF. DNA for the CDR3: TGTGCCAGCAGTTTACCCCCGGGACAGGGGGCCTGGGATACGCAGTATTTT.

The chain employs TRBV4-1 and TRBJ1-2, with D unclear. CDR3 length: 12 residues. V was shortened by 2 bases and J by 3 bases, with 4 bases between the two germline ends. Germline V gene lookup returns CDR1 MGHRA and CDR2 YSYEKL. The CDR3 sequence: CASSQPDYGYTF. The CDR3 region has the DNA TGCGCCAGCAGCCAACCCGACTATGGCTACACCTTC.

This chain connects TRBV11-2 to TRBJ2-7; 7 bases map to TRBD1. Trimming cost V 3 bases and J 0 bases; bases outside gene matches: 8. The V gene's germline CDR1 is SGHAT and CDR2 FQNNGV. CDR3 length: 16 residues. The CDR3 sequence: CASSFVGTVFSYEQYF. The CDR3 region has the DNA TGTGCCAGCAGCTTCGTCGGGACAGTGTTCTCCTACGAGCAGTACTTC.

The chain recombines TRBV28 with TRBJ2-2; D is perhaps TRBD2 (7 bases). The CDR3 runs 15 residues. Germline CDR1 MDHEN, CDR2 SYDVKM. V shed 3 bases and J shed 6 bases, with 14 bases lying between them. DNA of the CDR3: TGTGCCAGCAGTTTTGGGGGGGCCTTCGCCGGGGAGCTGTTTTTT. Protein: CASSFGGAFAGELFF.

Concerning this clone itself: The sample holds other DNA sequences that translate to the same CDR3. The CDR3 nucleotides are TGTGCCAGCAGCGCACAGGGAAATACTGAAGCTTTCTTT. Translated: CASSAQGNTEAFF. The J gene is TRBJ1-1, the V gene TRBV9, with D tentatively TRBD1 (6 bases). Per the germline V gene, CDR1 is SGDLS and CDR2 is YYNGEE. The CDR3 is 13 amino acids. Trimming removed 3 bases at V and 5 bases at J, with 11 bases between.

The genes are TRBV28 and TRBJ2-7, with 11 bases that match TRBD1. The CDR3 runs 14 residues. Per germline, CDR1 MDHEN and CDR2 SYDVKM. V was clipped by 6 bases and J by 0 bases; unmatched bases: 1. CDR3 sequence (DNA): TGTGCCAGCAGAGGACAGGGGGCCTCCTACGAGCAGTACTTC. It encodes CASRGQGASYEQYF.

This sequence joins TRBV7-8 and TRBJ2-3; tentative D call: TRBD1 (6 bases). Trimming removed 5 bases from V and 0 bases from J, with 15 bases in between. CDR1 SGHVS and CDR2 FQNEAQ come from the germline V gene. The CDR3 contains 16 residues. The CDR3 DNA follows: TGTGCCAGCAGCGCTGACCGGGACACAAGCACAGATACGCAGTATTTT. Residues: CASSADRDTSTDTQYF.

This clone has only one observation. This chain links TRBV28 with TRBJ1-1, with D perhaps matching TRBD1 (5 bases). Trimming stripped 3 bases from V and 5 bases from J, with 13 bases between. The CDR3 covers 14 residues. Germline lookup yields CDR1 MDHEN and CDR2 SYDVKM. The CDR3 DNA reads TGTGCCAGCAGTTTTAGGCAGGGAATAACTGAAGCTTTCTTT. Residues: CASSFRQGITEAFF.

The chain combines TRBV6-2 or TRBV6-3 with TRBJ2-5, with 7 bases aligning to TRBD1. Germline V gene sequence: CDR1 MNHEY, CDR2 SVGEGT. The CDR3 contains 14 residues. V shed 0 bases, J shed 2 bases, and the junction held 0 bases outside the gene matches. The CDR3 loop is CASSYSDRQETQYF. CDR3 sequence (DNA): TGTGCCAGCAGTTACTCGGACAGGCAAGAGACCCAGTACTTC.

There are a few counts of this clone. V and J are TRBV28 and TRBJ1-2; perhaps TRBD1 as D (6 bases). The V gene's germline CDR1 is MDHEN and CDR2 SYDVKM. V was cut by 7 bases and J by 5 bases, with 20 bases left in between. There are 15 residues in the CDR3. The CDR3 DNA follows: TGTGCCAGCAACTCACCCGGACAGATAGTTTATGGCTACACCTTC. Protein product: CASNSPGQIVYGYTF.

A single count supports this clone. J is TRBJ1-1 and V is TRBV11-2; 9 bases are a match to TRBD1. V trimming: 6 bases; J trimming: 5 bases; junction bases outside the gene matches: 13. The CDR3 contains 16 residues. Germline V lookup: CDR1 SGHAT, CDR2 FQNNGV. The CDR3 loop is CASSLISGTGRTEAFF. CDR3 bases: TGTGCCAGCAGTTTGATATCCGGGACAGGGAGGACTGAAGCTTTCTTT.

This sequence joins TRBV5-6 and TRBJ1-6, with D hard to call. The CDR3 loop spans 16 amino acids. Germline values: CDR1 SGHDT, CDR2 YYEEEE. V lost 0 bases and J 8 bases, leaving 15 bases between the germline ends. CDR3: CASSLGVWGEYSPLHF. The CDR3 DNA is TGTGCCAGCAGCTTGGGGGTTTGGGGAGAGTATTCACCCCTCCACTTT.

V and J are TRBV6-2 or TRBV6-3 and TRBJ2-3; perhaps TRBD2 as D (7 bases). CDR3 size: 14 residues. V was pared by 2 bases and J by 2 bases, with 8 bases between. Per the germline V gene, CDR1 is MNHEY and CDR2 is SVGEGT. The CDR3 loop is CASSYGGATDTQYF. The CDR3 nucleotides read TGTGCCAGCAGTTACGGGGGGGCCACAGATACGCAGTATTTT.

The DNA for the CDR3 is TGTGCCAGCAGCCAAGAGGTAGGGGTAGTTAATGGAGCTTTCTTT. Its translation is CASSQEVGVVNGAFF. This chain uses TRBV14 with TRBJ1-1; a weak D match, TRBD1 (5 bases). The CDR3 is 15 amino acids. Trimming stripped 0 bases from V and 10 bases from J, with 18 bases between. The germline V gene has CDR1 SGHDN and CDR2 FVKESK.

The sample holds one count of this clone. CDR3 sequence (DNA): TGTGCCAGCAGTTTTTCTCTCCCTTCGGTCGAGCAGTACTTC. It translates to CASSFSLPSVEQYF. This rearrangement joins TRBV28 to TRBJ2-7, with no clear D. The V end was cut by 3 bases, the J end by 6 bases, with 15 bases between. The CDR3 extends over 14 amino acids. Germline lookup yields CDR1 MDHEN and CDR2 SYDVKM.

This CDR3 reads CASSLWTANYGYTF. The CDR3, as DNA: TGTGCCAGCAGTTTATGGACAGCTAACTATGGCTACACCTTC. V and J are TRBV28 and TRBJ1-2; D is possibly TRBD1 (5 bases). Germline CDR1 is MDHEN and CDR2 is SYDVKM. Trimming took 0 bases from V and 0 from J, leaving 5 bases between them. CDR3 length equals 14 residues.

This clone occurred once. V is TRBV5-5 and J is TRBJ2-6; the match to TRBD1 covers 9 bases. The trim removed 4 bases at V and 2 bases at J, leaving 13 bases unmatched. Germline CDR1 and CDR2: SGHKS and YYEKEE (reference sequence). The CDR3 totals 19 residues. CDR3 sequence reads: CASSVPGQGFFAGANVLTF. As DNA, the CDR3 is TGTGCCAGCAGCGTACCGGGACAGGGTTTTTTTGCTGGGGCCAACGTCCTGACTTTC.

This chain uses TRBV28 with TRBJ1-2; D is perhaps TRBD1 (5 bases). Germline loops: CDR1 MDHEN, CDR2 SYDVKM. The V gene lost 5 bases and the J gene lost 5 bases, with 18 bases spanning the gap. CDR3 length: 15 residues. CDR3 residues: CASSTQGWGIYGYTF. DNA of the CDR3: TGTGCCAGCAGTACCCAGGGATGGGGCATATATGGCTACACCTTC.

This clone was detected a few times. CDR3 coding DNA: TGTGCCAGCAGTCAAGGGGGGAACACTGAAGCTTTCTTT. Protein: CASSQGGNTEAFF. The chain couples TRBV27 to TRBJ1-1, with D possibly TRBD1 on 6 matching bases. Trimming pared 5 bases from V and 1 base from J, leaving 8 bases between. Germline CDR1 is MNHEY and CDR2 is SMNVEV (reference sequence). CDR3 length equals 13 residues.

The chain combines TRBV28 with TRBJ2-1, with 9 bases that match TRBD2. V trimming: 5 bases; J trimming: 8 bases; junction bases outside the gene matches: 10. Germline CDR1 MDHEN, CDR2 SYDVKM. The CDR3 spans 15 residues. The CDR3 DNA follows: TGTGCCAGCAGTAGTAGCGGGGGCCCCTTGGATGAGCAGTTCTTC. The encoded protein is CASSSSGGPLDEQFF.

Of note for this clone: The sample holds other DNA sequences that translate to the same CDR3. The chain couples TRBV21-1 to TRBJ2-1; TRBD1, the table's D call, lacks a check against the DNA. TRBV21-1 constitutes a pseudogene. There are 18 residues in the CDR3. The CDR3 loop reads CASSERSGTGGSYNEQFF. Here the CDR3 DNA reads TGTGCCAGCAGCGAGAGATCCGGGACAGGAGGCTCCTACAATGAGCAGTTCTTC.

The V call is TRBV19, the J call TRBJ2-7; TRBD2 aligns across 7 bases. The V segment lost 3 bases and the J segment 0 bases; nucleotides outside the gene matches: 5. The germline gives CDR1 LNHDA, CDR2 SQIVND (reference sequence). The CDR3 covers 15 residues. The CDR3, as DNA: TGTGCCAGTAGTATTGGGAGGGATAGCTCCTACGAGCAGTACTTC. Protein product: CASSIGRDSSYEQYF.

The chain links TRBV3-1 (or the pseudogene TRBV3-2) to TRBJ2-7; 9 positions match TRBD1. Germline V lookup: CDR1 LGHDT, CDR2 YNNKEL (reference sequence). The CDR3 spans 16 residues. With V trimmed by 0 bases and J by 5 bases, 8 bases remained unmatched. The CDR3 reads CASSQDRDRVRHEQYF. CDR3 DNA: TGTGCCAGCAGCCAAGATCGGGACAGGGTAAGGCACGAGCAGTACTTC.